The next 13 T cell receptor beta chains were all read from a single sample in a study of OX40 agonist ivuxolimab in advanced cancers. The library was produced with the immunoSEQ multiplex PCR assay. TCRdb provides this immuneACCESS table in a form limited to in-frame rearrangements. Some clones are lacking; in checked studies, under half of them reflect an unresolved V gene, and why the rest are absent is not known. Counted in this sample were tens of thousands of clones; 90% to 95% of them appeared once. The leading ten clones occupy 0.25% to 0.3% of the sample. The sample was CD4+ or CD8+ T cells sorted from blood, taken in a trial of the OX40 agonist ivuxolimab. The origin of the receptors is an adult with an advanced solid tumor such as melanoma, head and neck, liver or kidney cancer.

This clone was found once. CDR3 in amino acids: CASSRTGTGVDEQFF. CDR3 sequence (DNA): TGTGCCAGCAGTCGGACCGGGACAGGGGTAGATGAGCAGTTCTTC. V and J are TRBV2 and TRBJ2-1, with 10 bases fitting TRBD1. The J segment lost 8 bases and the V segment lost 5 bases, leaving 9 bases of the junction unmatched. Per the germline V gene, CDR1 is SNHLY and CDR2 is FYNNEI. The CDR3 is 15 residues long.

Of note for this clone: Within the sample, other DNA sequences also encode this same CDR3. The genes are TRBV6-5 and TRBJ2-5; D is possibly TRBD2 (5 bases). The germline CDR1 and CDR2 sequences are MNHEY and SVGAGI. The CDR3 has 13 amino acids. V lost 2 bases and J 4 bases, leaving 8 bases between the germline ends. The CDR3 region has the DNA TGTGCCAGCAGTTACCCCGGGGTAGAGACCCAGTACTTC. It yields the protein CASSYPGVETQYF.

CDR3 amino acids: CASSDRARYQETQYF. In nucleotides, the CDR3 is TGTGCCAGCAGTGACCGCGCCAGGTACCAAGAGACCCAGTACTTC. The rearrangement uses TRBV6-1 and TRBJ2-5, with unresolved D. Trimming left V 3 bases short and J 0 bases short, with 11 bases between. Per the germline V gene, CDR1 is MNHNS and CDR2 is SASEGT. The CDR3 loop spans 15 amino acids.

The rearrangement links TRBV5-8 to TRBJ1-2, with D perhaps TRBD1 (5 bases). Trimming took off 3 bases at V and 3 bases at J, with 12 bases between the two ends. CDR1 and CDR2 from the germline V gene are SGHTS and YDEGEE. CDR3 length: 14 residues. CDR3 sequence reads: CASSSRRGDYGYTF. CDR3 DNA: TGTGCCAGCAGCTCTCGGAGGGGTGACTATGGCTACACCTTC.

V is TRBV5-4 and J is TRBJ2-7; possibly TRBD1 for D (5 bases). Germline CDR1 SGHNT, CDR2 YYREEE (reference sequence). V lost 0 bases and J lost 5, with 9 bases in between. The CDR3 length is 13 residues. The DNA for the CDR3 is TGTGCCAGCAGCTTGGTTGGCAGGGACGAGCAGTACTTC. Translated: CASSLVGRDEQYF.

The V gene is TRBV4-1, the J gene TRBJ2-1, with D maybe TRBD2 (6 bases). Per the germline V gene, CDR1 is MGHRA and CDR2 is YSYEKL. V shed 0 bases and J shed 4 bases, with 22 bases lying between them. There are 19 residues in the CDR3. This CDR3 reads CASSQETLTGAGGYNEQFF. CDR3 nucleotides: TGCGCCAGCAGCCAAGAGACTTTAACGGGAGCTGGTGGATACAATGAGCAGTTCTTC.

The chain has TRBV2 and TRBJ1-5; D might be TRBD1 (5 bases). Germline assignment: CDR1 SNHLY and CDR2 FYNNEI. Trimming stripped 5 bases from V and 9 bases from J, with 20 bases between. The CDR3 runs to 15 residues. This CDR3 is CASSPDSVIFPPQHF. The CDR3 DNA follows: TGTGCCAGCAGTCCCGACAGCGTCATCTTTCCGCCCCAGCATTTT.

This sequence joins TRBV11-2 and TRBJ1-2; D is unresolved. Germline V lookup: CDR1 SGHAT, CDR2 FQNNGV. This CDR3 contains 13 residues. Trimming shortened V by 4 bases and J by 6 bases, and 12 bases separated the two germline ends. The CDR3 sequence: CASSSGGGHGYTF. CDR3 sequence (DNA): TGTGCCAGCAGCTCAGGAGGTGGTCATGGCTACACCTTC.

The chain uses TRBV5-1 and TRBJ2-7; D might be TRBD2 (6 bases). The CDR3 has 15 amino acids. Germline CDR1 is SGHRS and CDR2 is YFSETQ. Trimming removed 6 bases at V and 3 bases at J, with 19 bases between. The CDR3 loop is CASTLEGLASYEQYF. CDR3 nucleotide sequence: TGCGCCAGCACACTAGAGGGGCTAGCGAGCTACGAGCAGTACTTC. The whole variable domain, filled in from reference TRBV5-1 and TRBJ2-7, reads KAGVTQTPRYLIKTRGQQVTLSCSPISGHRSVSWYQQTPGQGLQFLFEYFSETQRNKGNFPGRFSGRQFSNSRSEMNVSTLELGDSALYLCASTLEGLASYEQYFGPGTRLTVT.

The chain uses TRBV19 and TRBJ1-1; no reliable D call. The CDR3 spans 15 residues. V lost 1 base, J lost 10 bases, and 19 bases lay in between. Germline CDR1 LNHDA, CDR2 SQIVND (reference sequence). The CDR3 here is CASSIVAGKEVGAFF. CDR3 coding DNA: TGTGCCAGTAGTATAGTAGCGGGGAAAGAGGTGGGAGCTTTCTTT.

This clone was recorded once. This chain links TRBV11-3 with TRBJ2-1; 11 nucleotides match TRBD2. The trim removed 2 bases at V and 7 bases at J, leaving 4 bases unmatched. Germline V gene data show CDR1 as SGHNT and CDR2 as YENEEA. This CDR3 spans 15 amino acids. CDR3 sequence reads: CASSLKGLAANEQFF. CDR3 bases: TGTGCCAGCAGCTTAAAGGGACTAGCGGCGAATGAGCAGTTCTTC. Together with reference TRBV11-3 and TRBJ2-1, the CDR3 gives the full variable domain: EAGVVQSPRYKIIEKKQPVAFWCNPISGHNTLYWYLQNLGQGPELLIRYENEEAVDDSQLPKDRFSAERLKGVDSTLKIQPAELGDSAVYLCASSLKGLAANEQFFGPGTRLTVL.

CDR3 protein: CSVEAPGTSTDTQYF. The CDR3 DNA reads as TGCAGCGTTGAAGCCCCCGGGACTAGCACAGATACGCAGTATTTT. J is TRBJ2-3 and V is TRBV29-1, with D possibly TRBD2 on 6 matching bases. The V gene's germline CDR1 is SQVTM and CDR2 ANQGSEA. There are 15 residues in the CDR3. Trimming left V 1 base short and J 0 bases short, with 11 bases between.

The chain uses TRBV10-2 and TRBJ1-5; no clear D. CDR3 length: 17 residues. Trimming pared 3 bases from V and 4 bases from J, leaving 19 bases between. CDR1 and CDR2 (germline): WSHSY, SAAADI. The CDR3 protein is CASSDRFVRVGNQPQHF. In nucleotides, the CDR3 is TGCGCCAGCAGTGATCGGTTTGTTAGGGTAGGGAATCAGCCCCAGCATTTT.